These 21 T cell receptor beta chains were all obtained from the same sample, sequenced in a study of T cells in Graves' hyperthyroidism and ophthalmopathy. It was RNA transcripts that yielded the amplified TCR beta CDR3 regions. HTBI primers were employed in a first-round RT-PCR of the TCR CDR3. From the multiplex PCR reads, TCRdb called clonotypes with MiXCR, one entry per CDR3 protein. The sample holds nearly 600,000 distinct CDR3 sequences; 12% to 15% are singletons and the top ten take about 6.6%. Sequencing was carried out using blood. Receptor source: a woman between 18 and 29 years old with Graves' ophthalmopathy.

This clonotype was detected many times. The chain joins TRBV5-1 to TRBJ2-5; 12 bases line up with TRBD2. Germline lookup yields CDR1 SGHRS and CDR2 YFSETQ. The CDR3 is made up of 15 amino acids. V trimming: 4 bases; J trimming: 0 bases; junction bases outside the gene matches: 1. CDR3 nucleotides: TGCGCCAGCAGCGGACTAGCGGGGAACCAAGAGACCCAGTACTTC. This translates into CASSGLAGNQETQYF.

This clonotype was seen a few times. This chain links TRBV12-3 or TRBV12-4 with TRBJ1-5; tentative D call: TRBD1 (5 bases). This CDR3 has 13 residues. Trimming took off 1 base at V and 10 bases at J, with 11 bases between the two ends. CDR3 sequence (DNA): TGTGCCAGCAGTTTAGACCACGGGACCCCCCAGCATTTT. Amino acids: CASSLDHGTPQHF.

The CDR3 DNA reads TGTGCCAGCATTCCCGGGACAGGGTTTCGGCAGCCCCAGCATTTT. Protein product: CASIPGTGFRQPQHF. The rearrangement uses TRBV28 and TRBJ1-5, with TRBD1 matching over 9 bases. The CDR3 spans 15 residues. V trimming: 7 bases; J trimming: 7 bases; junction bases outside the gene matches: 11. Germline CDR1 and CDR2: MDHEN and SYDVKM.

This clonotype has ten or more counts. The chain combines TRBV20-1 with TRBJ2-7; the D gene is possibly TRBD2 (6 bases). Germline lookup yields CDR1 DFQATT and CDR2 SNEGSKA (reference sequence). Trimming stripped 2 bases from V and 5 bases from J, with 22 bases between. This CDR3 comprises 16 residues. CDR3 DNA sequence: TGCAGTGCTAGACAGCGGGTGAAGACCCGGGTAAACGAGCAGTACTTC. Protein: CSARQRVKTRVNEQYF.

V and J are TRBV7-3 and TRBJ2-7; D possibly corresponds to TRBD1 (5 bases). This CDR3 contains 13 residues. Trimming took off 4 bases at V and 3 bases at J, with 10 bases between the two ends. CDR1 is SGHTA, CDR2 FQGTGA, per germline. CDR3 residues: CASSSNTGYEQYF. The CDR3 nucleotides read TGTGCCAGCAGCTCAAATACAGGCTACGAGCAGTACTTC.

This clonotype was found many times. This chain links TRBV5-4 with TRBJ2-3; 8 bases map to TRBD2. The junction had 9 bases not matched to a gene; V was cut back by 4 bases and J by 2 bases. The CDR3 spans 16 residues. Germline assignment: CDR1 SGHNT and CDR2 YYREEE (reference sequence). For the CDR3, the DNA is TGTGCCAGCAGCCCCCCGGGAGGGCGAACCACAGATACGCAGTATTTT. It yields the protein CASSPPGGRTTDTQYF.

The genes are TRBV6-1 and TRBJ2-7; D tentatively fits TRBD1 or TRBD2 (5 bases each). The CDR3 is made up of 14 amino acids. Trimming took 0 bases from V and 4 from J, leaving 10 bases between them. CDR1 and CDR2 (germline): MNHNS, SASEGT. The CDR3 here is CASSEAGDRYEQYF. For the CDR3, the DNA is TGTGCCAGCAGTGAAGCGGGGGATCGATACGAGCAGTACTTC.

The rearrangement uses TRBV19 and TRBJ1-5; possible D gene TRBD1, 6 bases. The germline CDR1 and CDR2 sequences are LNHDA and SQIVND (reference sequence). V lost 5 bases and J 3 bases, leaving 11 bases between the germline ends. The CDR3 runs 14 residues. The CDR3 sequence is CASSVRGDNQPQHF. The DNA of the CDR3 is TGTGCCAGTAGTGTCAGGGGAGACAATCAGCCCCAGCATTTT.

This clonotype was observed many times. This rearrangement joins TRBV12-3 or TRBV12-4 to TRBJ2-1, with D perhaps matching TRBD2 (6 bases). The CDR3 consists of 13 residues. With 6 bases removed from V and 6 bases from J, the gap between germline ends came to 12 bases. As DNA, the CDR3 is TGTGCCAGCAGGGGACTTTGGGGCAATGAGCAGTTCTTC. Translating it yields CASRGLWGNEQFF.

This clonotype was counted between two and nine times. The J gene is TRBJ1-2, the V gene TRBV28; tentative D call: TRBD1 (5 bases). The CDR3 is made up of 13 amino acids. The germline V gene has CDR1 MDHEN and CDR2 SYDVKM. The CDR3 reads CATRNAGNYGYTF. CDR3 sequence (DNA): TGTGCTACCCGTAACGCAGGGAACTATGGCTACACCTTC.

Notes on this clonotype: An end of the junction differs from the germline gene, which may be a read error. J is TRBJ2-7 and V is TRBV30; D not certain. The CDR3 has 13 amino acids. Germline CDR1 is GTSNPN and CDR2 is SVGIG (reference sequence). The CDR3: CARSPSPSYEQYF. The CDR3 DNA reads TGTGCCCGGAGTCCGAGCCCATCCTACGAGCAGTACTTC.

The CDR3 nucleotides are TGTGCCAGCAGCTTAGGAGCAGGTTCCTTCTTGAACACCGGGGAGCTGTTTTTT. This encodes CASSLGAGSFLNTGELFF. This chain links TRBV11-3 with TRBJ2-2, with unresolved D. The CDR3 runs 18 residues. Germline V gene sequence: CDR1 SGHNT, CDR2 YENEEA. Trimming cost V 1 base and J 1 base, with 16 bases left between them. Full variable domain (missing parts from reference TRBV11-3 and TRBJ2-2): EAGVVQSPRYKIIEKKQPVAFWCNPISGHNTLYWYLQNLGQGPELLIRYENEEAVDDSQLPKDRFSAERLKGVDSTLKIQPAELGDSAVYLCASSLGAGSFLNTGELFFGEGSRLTVL.

The CDR3: CASSEWGTGVNQPQHF. The CDR3 nucleotides read TGTGCCAGCAGTGAATGGGGGACAGGGGTCAATCAGCCCCAGCATTTT. V usage is TRBV6-1 and J usage is TRBJ1-5; TRBD1 matches at 10 bases. There are 16 residues in the CDR3. V shed 2 bases and J 3 bases; nucleotides not matched to a gene: 4. Per the germline V gene, CDR1 is MNHNS and CDR2 is SASEGT.

This clonotype was seen ten or more times. This chain uses TRBV3-1 with TRBJ2-1, with 7 bases matching TRBD2. The CDR3 is 15 amino acids. The V gene end was trimmed by 1 base and the J gene end by 7 bases; junction bases not matched to a gene: 7. Germline CDR1 reads LGHDT; CDR2 reads YNNKEL (reference sequence). This chain's CDR3 is CASSQGGGAGNEQFF. Written as DNA, the CDR3 is TGTGCCAGCAGCCAAGGGGGGGGAGCGGGGAATGAGCAGTTCTTC.

This clonotype was found many times. The rearrangement uses TRBV28 and TRBJ2-7; D remains unclear. This CDR3 has 12 residues. The germline gives CDR1 MDHEN, CDR2 SYDVKM. Trimming took 10 bases from V and 3 from J, leaving 13 bases between them. Here the CDR3 DNA reads TGTGCCACGTCCCACAGCCGCTACGAGCAGTACTTC. The encoded protein is CATSHSRYEQYF.

This clonotype was picked up a small number of times. An end of the junction does not agree with germline; a read error may underlie this. The rearrangement uses TRBV7-9 and TRBJ1-3; D is perhaps TRBD1 (5 bases). Per the germline V gene, CDR1 is SEHNR and CDR2 is FQNEAQ (reference sequence). This CDR3 has 16 amino acids. The CDR3 DNA follows: TGTGCCAGCACCCGTGACTCCTGGGACTCTGGAAACACCACATATTTT. Translation gives CASTRDSWDSGNTTYF.

This clonotype was observed many times. This rearrangement joins TRBV2 to TRBJ2-7, with D tentatively TRBD2 (5 bases). Germline V gives CDR1 SNHLY, CDR2 FYNNEI. V lost 8 bases to trimming and J lost 3 bases, with 14 bases between them. CDR3 length equals 13 residues. The CDR3 loop reads CASSARAIYEQYF. For the CDR3, the DNA is TGTGCCAGCTCGGCGCGGGCCATCTACGAGCAGTACTTC. Supplemented by reference TRBV2 and TRBJ2-7, the full variable domain reads EPEVTQTPSHQVTQMGQEVILRCVPISNHLYFYWYRQILGQKVEFLVSFYNNEISEKSEIFDDQFSVERPDGSNFTLKIRSTKLEDSAMYFCASSARAIYEQYFGPGTRLTVT.

Comments on this clonotype: Since a much larger clone is just one base distant, this may be a read error. The rearrangement links TRBV11-3 to TRBJ2-1, with D tentatively TRBD2 (6 bases). Germline V lookup: CDR1 SGHNT, CDR2 YENEEA. V was shortened by 4 bases and J by 7 bases, with 11 bases between the two germline ends. This CDR3 is built from 13 residues. DNA of the CDR3: TGTGCCAGCAGCTCGGCTAGCGAAAATGAGCAGTTCTTC. Its translation: CASSSASENEQFF.

Many counts were recorded for this clonotype. The rearrangement links TRBV7-2 to TRBJ1-2; no clear D gene. The germline CDR1 and CDR2 sequences are SGHTA and FQGNSA. The V gene lost 3 bases and the J gene lost 2 bases, with 10 bases spanning the gap. The CDR3 runs 14 residues. This chain's CDR3 is CASSFGRMNYGYTF. The CDR3 nucleotides are TGTGCCAGCAGCTTTGGACGCATGAACTATGGCTACACCTTC.

The chain uses TRBV27 and TRBJ1-2; D gene ambiguous. This CDR3 contains 15 residues. V lost 7 bases and J lost 4, with 19 bases in between. Germline assignment: CDR1 MNHEY and CDR2 SMNVEV (reference sequence). The CDR3 coding sequence is TGTGCCAGCAACGATAGGTCAGGAGCCTTCTATGGCTACACCTTC. Protein sequence: CASNDRSGAFYGYTF.

The sample holds a few counts of this clonotype. The rearrangement joins TRBV9 to TRBJ2-1; 7 nucleotides align to TRBD2. CDR1 and CDR2 (germline): SGDLS, YYNGEE. The CDR3 totals 17 residues. Germline trimming cut 1 base from V and 4 bases from J; bases unmatched to any gene: 11. Here the CDR3 DNA reads TGTGCCAGCAGCGTACTAAGGGGAGGGAATTCTTACAATGAGCAGTTCTTC. This translates into CASSVLRGGNSYNEQFF.